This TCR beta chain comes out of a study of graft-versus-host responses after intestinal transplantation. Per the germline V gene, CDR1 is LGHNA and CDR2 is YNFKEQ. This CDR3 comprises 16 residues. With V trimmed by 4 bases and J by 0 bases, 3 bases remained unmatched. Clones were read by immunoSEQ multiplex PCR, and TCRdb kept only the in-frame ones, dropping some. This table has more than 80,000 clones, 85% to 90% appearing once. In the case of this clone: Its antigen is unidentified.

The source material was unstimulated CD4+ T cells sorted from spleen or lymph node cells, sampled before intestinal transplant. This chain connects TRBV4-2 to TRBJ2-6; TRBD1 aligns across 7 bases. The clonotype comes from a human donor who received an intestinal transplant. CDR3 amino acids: CASSPTGDSGANVLTF. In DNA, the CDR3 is TGTGCCAGCAGCCCCACAGGGGACTCTGGGGCCAACGTCCTGACTTTC.